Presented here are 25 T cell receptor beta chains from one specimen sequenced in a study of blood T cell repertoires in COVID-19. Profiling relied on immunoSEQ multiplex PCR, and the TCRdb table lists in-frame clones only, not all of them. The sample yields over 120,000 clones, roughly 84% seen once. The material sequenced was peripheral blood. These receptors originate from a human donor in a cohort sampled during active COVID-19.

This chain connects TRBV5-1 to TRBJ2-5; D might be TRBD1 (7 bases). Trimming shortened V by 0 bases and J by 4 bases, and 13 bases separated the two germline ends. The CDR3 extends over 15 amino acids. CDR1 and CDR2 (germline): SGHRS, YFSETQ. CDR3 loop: CASSLGSGGGETQYF. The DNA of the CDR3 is TGCGCCAGCAGCTTGGGTTCAGGGGGAGGAGAGACCCAGTACTTC.

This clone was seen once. CDR3 sequence (DNA): TGTGCCAGCGGGACAGGGGGAGGCTCTGGGGCCAACGTCCTGACTTTC. Residues: CASGTGGGSGANVLTF. The V and J genes are TRBV5-4 and TRBJ2-6, with 11 bases lining up with TRBD1. CDR3 length: 16 residues. Germline V gene lookup returns CDR1 SGHNT and CDR2 YYREEE (reference sequence). The J segment lost 0 bases and the V segment lost 7 bases, leaving 3 bases of the junction unmatched.

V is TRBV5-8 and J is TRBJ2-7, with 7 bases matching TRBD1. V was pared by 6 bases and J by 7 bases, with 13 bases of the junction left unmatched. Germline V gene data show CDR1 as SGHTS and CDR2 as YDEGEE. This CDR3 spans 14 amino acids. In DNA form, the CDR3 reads TGTGCCAGCACCTTTACGACAGGGTTAGGTGAGCAGTACTTC. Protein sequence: CASTFTTGLGEQYF. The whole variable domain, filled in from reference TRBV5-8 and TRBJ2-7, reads EAGVTQSPTHLIKTRGQQATLRCSPISGHTSVYWYQQALGLGLQFLLWYDEGEERNRGNFPPRFSGRQFPNYSSELNVNALELEDSALYLCASTFTTGLGEQYFGPGTRLTVT.

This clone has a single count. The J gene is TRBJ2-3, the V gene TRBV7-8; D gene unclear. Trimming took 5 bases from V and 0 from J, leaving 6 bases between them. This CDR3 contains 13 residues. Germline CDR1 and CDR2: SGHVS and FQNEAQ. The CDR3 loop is CASSKSSTDTQYF. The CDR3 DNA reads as TGTGCCAGCAGCAAATCTAGCACAGATACGCAGTATTTT. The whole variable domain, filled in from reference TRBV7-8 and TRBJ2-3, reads GAGVSQSPRYKVAKRGQDVALRCDPISGHVSLFWYQQALGQGPEFLTYFQNEAQLDKSGLPSDRFFAERPEGSVSTLKIQRTQQEDSAVYLCASSKSSTDTQYFGPGTRLTVL.

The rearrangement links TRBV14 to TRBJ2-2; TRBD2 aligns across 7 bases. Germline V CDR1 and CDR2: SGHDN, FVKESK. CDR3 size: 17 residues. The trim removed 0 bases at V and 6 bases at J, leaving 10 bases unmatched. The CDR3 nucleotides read TGTGCCAGCAGCCAAGATCACACCGTGCGGGAGCCCGGGGAGCTGTTTTTT. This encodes CASSQDHTVREPGELFF.

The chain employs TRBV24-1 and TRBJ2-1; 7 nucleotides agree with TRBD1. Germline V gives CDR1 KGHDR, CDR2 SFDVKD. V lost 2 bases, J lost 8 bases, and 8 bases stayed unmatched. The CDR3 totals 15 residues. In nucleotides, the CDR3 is TGTGCCACCAGTGATTGGACAGGCCCCGGGGATGAGCAGTTCTTC. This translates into CATSDWTGPGDEQFF.

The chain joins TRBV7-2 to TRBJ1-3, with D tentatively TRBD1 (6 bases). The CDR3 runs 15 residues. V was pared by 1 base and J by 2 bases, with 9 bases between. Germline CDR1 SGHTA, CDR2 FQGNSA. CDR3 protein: CASSLVGGPGNTIYF. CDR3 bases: TGTGCCAGCAGCTTAGTGGGGGGGCCTGGAAACACCATATATTTT. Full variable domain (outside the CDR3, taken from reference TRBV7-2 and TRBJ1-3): GAGVSQSPSNKVTEKGKDVELRCDPISGHTALYWYRQSLGQGLEFLIYFQGNSAPDKSGLPSDRFSAERTGGSVSTLTIQRTQQEDSAVYLCASSLVGGPGNTIYFGEGSWLTVV.

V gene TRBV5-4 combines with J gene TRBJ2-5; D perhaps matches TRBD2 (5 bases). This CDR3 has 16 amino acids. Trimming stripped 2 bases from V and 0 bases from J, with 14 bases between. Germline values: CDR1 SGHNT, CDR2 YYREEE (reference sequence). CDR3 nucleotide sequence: TGTGCCAGCAGCTTTTCATCGGGAAGGTACCAAGAGACCCAGTACTTC. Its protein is CASSFSSGRYQETQYF.

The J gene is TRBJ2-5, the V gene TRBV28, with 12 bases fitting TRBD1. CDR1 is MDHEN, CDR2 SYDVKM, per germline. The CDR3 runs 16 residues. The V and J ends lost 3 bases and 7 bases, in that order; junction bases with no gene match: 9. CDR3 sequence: CASSFTGTGGGGTQYF. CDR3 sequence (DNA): TGTGCCAGCAGTTTTACCGGGACAGGGGGCGGCGGGACCCAGTACTTC.

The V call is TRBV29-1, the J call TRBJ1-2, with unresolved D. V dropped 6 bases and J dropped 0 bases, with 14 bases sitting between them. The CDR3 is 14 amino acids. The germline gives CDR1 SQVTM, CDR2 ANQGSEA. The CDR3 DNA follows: TGCAGCGTAAGTCCCAGGTTAGCTAACTATGGCTACACCTTC. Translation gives CSVSPRLANYGYTF. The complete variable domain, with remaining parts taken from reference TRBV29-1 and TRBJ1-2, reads SAVISQKPSRDICQRGTSLTIQCQVDSQVTMMFWYRQQPGQSLTLIATANQGSEATYESGFVIDKFPISRPNLTFSTLTVSNMSPEDSSIYLCSVSPRLANYGYTFGSGTRLTVV.

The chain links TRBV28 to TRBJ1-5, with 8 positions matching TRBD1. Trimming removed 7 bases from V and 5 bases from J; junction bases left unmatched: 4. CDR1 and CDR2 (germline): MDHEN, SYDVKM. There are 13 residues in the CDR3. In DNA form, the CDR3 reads TGTGCCAGCAACAGGGGGTACGATCAGCCCCAGCATTTT. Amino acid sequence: CASNRGYDQPQHF.

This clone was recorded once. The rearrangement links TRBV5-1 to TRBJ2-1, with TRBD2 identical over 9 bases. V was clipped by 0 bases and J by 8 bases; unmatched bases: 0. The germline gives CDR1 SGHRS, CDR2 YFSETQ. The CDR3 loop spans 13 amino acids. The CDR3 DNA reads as TGCGCCAGCAGCTTGGAGCGGGAGGATGAGCAGTTCTTC. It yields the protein CASSLEREDEQFF.

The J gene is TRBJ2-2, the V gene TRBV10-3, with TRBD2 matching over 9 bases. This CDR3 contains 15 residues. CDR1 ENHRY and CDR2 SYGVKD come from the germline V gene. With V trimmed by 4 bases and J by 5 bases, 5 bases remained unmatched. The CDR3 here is CAISVAGGGTGELFF. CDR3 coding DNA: TGTGCCATCAGTGTCGCGGGAGGGGGGACCGGGGAGCTGTTTTTT.

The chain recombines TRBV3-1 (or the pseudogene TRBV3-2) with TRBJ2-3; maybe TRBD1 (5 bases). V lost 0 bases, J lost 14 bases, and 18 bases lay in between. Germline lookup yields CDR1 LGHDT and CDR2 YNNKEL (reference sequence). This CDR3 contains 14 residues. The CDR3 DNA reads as TGTGCCAGCAGCCAAGATGCGCGCTCAGGGTTTCGGTATTTT. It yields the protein CASSQDARSGFRYF.

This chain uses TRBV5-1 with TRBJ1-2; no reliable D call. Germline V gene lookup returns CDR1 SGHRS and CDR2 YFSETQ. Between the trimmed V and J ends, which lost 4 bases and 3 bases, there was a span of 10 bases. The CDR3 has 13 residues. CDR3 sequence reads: CASSLREDYGYTF. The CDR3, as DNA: TGCGCCAGCAGCCTGCGGGAAGACTATGGCTACACCTTC.

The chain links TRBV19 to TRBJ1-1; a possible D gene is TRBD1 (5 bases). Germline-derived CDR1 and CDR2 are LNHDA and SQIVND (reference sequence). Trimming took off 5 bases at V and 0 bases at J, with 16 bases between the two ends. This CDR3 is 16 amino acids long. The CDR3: CASSVDRASLNTEAFF. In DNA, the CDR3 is TGTGCCAGTAGTGTCGACAGAGCCAGCTTGAACACTGAAGCTTTCTTT.

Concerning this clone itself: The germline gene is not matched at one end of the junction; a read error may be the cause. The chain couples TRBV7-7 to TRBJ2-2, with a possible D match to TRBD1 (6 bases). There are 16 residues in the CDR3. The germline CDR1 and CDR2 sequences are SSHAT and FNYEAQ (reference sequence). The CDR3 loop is CASSLTAGEFAGELFF. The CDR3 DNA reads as TGTGCTAGCAGCTTAACTGCAGGGGAGTTTGCCGGGGAGCTGTTTTTT.

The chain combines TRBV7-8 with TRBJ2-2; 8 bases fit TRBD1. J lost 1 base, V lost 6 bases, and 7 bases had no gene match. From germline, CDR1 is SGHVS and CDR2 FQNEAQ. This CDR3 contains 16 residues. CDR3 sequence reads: CASRSAGTGNTGELFF. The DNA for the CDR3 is TGTGCCAGCAGATCAGCCGGGACAGGGAACACCGGGGAGCTGTTTTTT.

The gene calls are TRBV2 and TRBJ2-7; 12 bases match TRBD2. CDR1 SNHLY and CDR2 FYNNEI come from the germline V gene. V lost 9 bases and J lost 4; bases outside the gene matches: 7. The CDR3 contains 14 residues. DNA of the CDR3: TGTGCCAGATCCGGACTAGCGGGGTTATACGAGCAGTACTTC. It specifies CARSGLAGLYEQYF. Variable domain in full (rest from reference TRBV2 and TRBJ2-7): EPEVTQTPSHQVTQMGQEVILRCVPISNHLYFYWYRQILGQKVEFLVSFYNNEISEKSEIFDDQFSVERPDGSNFTLKIRSTKLEDSAMYFCARSGLAGLYEQYFGPGTRLTVT.

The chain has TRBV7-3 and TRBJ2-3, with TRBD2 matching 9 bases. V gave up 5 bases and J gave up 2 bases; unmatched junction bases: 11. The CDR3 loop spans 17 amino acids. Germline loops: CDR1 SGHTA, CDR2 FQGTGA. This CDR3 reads CASSVDETSGLTDTQYF. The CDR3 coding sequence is TGTGCCAGCAGCGTCGATGAGACTAGCGGTCTCACAGATACGCAGTATTTT. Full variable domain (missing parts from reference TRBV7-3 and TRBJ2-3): GAGVSQTPSNKVTEKGKYVELRCDPISGHTALYWYRQSLGQGPEFLIYFQGTGAADDSGLPNDRFFAVRPEGSVSTLKIQRTERGDSAVYLCASSVDETSGLTDTQYFGPGTRLTVL.

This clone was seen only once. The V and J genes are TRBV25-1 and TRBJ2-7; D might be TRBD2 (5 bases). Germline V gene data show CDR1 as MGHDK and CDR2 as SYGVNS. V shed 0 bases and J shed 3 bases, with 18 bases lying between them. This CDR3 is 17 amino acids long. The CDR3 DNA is TGTGCCAGCAGTGAATATCGCCCCCCCGGACTCCACTACGAGCAGTACGTC. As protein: CASSEYRPPGLHYEQYV.

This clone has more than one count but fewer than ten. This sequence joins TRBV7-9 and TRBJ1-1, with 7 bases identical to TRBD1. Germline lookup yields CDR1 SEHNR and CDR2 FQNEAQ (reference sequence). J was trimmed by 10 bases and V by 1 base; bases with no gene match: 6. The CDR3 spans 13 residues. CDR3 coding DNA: TGTGCCAGCAGCTTAGAGGGGGCAGGAAGAGCTTTCTTT. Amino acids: CASSLEGAGRAFF.

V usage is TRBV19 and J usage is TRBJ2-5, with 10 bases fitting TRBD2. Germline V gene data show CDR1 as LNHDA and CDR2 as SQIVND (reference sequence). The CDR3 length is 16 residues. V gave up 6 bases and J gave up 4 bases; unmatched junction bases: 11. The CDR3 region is CASRKREGAPAETQYF. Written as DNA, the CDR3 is TGTGCCAGTAGAAAGCGGGAGGGCGCTCCCGCAGAGACCCAGTACTTC.

CDR3 sequence: CASRYTGTGDEKLFF. The DNA of the CDR3 is TGTGCCAGCAGGTATACCGGGACAGGGGATGAAAAACTGTTTTTT. V and J are TRBV27 and TRBJ1-4, with TRBD1 matching over 10 bases. The CDR3 covers 15 residues. Germline V gene lookup returns CDR1 MNHEY and CDR2 SMNVEV (reference sequence). After removal of 6 bases from V and 6 bases from J, the junction contained 7 bases not matched to a gene.

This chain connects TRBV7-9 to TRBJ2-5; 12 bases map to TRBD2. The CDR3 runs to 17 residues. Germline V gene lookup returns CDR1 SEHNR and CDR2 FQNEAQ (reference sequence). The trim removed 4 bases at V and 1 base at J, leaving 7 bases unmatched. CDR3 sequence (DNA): TGTGCCAGCAGCTCGCGACTAGCGGGAGCGAGCCAAGAGACCCAGTACTTC. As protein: CASSSRLAGASQETQYF.